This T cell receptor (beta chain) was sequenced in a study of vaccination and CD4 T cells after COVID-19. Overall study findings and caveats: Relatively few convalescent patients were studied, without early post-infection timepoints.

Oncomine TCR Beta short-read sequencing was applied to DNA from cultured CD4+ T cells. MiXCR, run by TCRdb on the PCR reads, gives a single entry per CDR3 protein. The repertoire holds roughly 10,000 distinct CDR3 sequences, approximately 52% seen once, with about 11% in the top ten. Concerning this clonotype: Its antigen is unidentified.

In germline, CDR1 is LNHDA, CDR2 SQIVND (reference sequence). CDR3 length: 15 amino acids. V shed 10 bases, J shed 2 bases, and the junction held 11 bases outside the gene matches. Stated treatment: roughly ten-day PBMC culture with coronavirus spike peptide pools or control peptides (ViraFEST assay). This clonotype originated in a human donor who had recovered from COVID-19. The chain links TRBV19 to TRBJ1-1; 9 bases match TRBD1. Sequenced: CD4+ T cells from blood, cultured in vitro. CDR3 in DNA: TGTGCCACCTGGGACAGGGAAGGAGTCAACACTGAAGCTTTCTTT. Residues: CATWDREGVNTEAFF. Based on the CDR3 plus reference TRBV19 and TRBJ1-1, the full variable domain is DGGITQSPKYLFRKEGQNVTLSCEQNLNHDAMYWYRQDPGQGLRLIYYSQIVNDFQKGDIAEGYSVSREKKESFPLTVTSAQKNPTAFYLCATWDREGVNTEAFFGQGTRLTVV.